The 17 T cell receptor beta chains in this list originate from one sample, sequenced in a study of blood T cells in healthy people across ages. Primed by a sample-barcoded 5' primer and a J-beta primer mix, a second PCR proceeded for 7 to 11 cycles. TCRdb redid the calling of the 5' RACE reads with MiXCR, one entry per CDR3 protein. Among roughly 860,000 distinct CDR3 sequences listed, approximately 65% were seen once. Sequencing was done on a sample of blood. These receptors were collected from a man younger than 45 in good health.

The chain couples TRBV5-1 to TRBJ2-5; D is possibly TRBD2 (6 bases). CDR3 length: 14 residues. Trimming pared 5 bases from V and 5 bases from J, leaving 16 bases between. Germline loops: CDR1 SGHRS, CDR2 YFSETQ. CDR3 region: CASRGTLSGETQYF. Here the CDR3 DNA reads TGCGCCAGCAGGGGGACTCTCTCAGGGGAGACCCAGTACTTC. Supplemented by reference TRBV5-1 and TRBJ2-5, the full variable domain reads KAGVTQTPRYLIKTRGQQVTLSCSPISGHRSVSWYQQTPGQGLQFLFEYFSETQRNKGNFPGRFSGRQFSNSRSEMNVSTLELGDSALYLCASRGTLSGETQYFGPGTRLLVL.

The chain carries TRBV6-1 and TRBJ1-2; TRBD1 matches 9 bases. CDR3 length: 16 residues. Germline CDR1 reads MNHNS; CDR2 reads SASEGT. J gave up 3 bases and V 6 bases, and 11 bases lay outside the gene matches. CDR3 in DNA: TGTGCCAGCAGAGCTACCGGGACAGGGCGCTACTATGGCTACACCTTC. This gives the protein CASRATGTGRYYGYTF.

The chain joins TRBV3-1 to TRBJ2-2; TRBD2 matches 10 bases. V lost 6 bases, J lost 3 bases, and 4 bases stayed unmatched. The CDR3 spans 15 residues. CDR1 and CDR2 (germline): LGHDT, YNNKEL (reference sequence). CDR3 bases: TGTGCCAGCAGTCTAGCGGGGGCGCACACCGGGGAGCTGTTTTTT. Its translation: CASSLAGAHTGELFF.

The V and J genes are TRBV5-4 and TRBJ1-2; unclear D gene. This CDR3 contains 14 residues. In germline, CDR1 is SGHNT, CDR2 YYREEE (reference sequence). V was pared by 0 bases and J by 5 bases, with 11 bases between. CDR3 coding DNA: TGTGCCAGCAGCTTGGCCAAAGGACTGTATGGCTACACCTTC. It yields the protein CASSLAKGLYGYTF.

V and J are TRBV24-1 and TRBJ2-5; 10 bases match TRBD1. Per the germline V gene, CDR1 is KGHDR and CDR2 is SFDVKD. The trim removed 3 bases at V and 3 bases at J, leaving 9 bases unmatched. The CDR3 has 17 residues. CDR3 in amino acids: CATSDPMGQGTEETQYF. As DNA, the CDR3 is TGTGCCACCAGTGATCCAATGGGACAGGGGACTGAAGAGACCCAGTACTTC.

The CDR3 nucleotides read TGTGCCAGCAGCCCCCCTGGGGGCCAAGCTTTCTTT. It yields the protein CASSPPGGQAFF. V and J are TRBV13 and TRBJ1-1; D might be TRBD1 (6 bases). The CDR3 extends over 12 amino acids. V lost 5 bases, J lost 9 bases, and 13 bases lay in between. CDR1 and CDR2 (germline): PRHDT, FYEKMQ (reference sequence).

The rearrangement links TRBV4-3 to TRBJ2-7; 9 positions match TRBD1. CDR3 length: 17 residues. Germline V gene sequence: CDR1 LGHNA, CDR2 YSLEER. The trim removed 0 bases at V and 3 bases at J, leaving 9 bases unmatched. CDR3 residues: CASSQEVRGDRDYEQYF. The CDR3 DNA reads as TGCGCCAGCAGCCAAGAAGTAAGGGGGGACAGGGACTACGAGCAGTACTTC.

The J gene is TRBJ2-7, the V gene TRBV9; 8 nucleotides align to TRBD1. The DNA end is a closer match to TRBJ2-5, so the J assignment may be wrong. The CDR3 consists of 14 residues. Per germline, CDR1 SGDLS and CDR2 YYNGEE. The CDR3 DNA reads TGTGCCAGCAGCGAGCAGGGGGCGTGGGAGACCCAGTACTTC. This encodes CASSEQGAWETQYF.

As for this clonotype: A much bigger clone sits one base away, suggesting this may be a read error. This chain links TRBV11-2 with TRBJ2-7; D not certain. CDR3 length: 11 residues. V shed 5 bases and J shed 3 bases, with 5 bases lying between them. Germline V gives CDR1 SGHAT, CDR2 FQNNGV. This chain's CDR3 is CASSQHYEQYF. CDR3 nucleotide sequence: TGTGCCAGCAGCCAGCACTACGAGCAGTACTTC.

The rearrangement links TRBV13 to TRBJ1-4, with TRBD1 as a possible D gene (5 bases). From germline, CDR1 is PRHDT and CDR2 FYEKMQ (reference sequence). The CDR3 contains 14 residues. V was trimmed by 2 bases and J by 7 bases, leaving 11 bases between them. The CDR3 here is CASSLWGLSEKLFF. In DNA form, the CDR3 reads TGTGCCAGCAGCTTATGGGGGTTAAGTGAAAAACTGTTTTTT.

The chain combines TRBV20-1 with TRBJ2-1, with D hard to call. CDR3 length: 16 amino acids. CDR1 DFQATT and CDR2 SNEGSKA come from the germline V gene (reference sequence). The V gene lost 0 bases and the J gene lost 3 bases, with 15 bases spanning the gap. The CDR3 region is CSARDWAEWVYNEQFF. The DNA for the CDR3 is TGCAGTGCTAGAGATTGGGCCGAATGGGTCTACAATGAGCAGTTCTTC.

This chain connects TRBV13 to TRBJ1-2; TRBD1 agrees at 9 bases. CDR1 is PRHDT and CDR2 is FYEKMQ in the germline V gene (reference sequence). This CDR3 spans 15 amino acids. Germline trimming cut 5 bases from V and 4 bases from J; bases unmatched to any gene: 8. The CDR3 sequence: CASSGTGTGIYGYTF. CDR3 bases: TGTGCCAGCAGCGGGACCGGGACAGGGATCTATGGCTACACCTTC.

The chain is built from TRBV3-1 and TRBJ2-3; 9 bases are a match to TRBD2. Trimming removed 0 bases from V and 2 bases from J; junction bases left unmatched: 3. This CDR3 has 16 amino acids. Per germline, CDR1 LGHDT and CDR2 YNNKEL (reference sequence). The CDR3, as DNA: TGTGCCAGCAGCCAAGAGGGCGGGGGGGCCACAGATACGCAGTATTTT. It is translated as CASSQEGGGATDTQYF.

The CDR3 DNA is TGCAGTGCTTCGGGGGGCCAACAGCCCCAGCATTTT. Encoded protein: CSASGGQQPQHF. The chain couples TRBV20-1 to TRBJ1-5, with TRBD1 as a possible D gene (6 bases). V lost 5 bases and J 7 bases, leaving 12 bases between the germline ends. Germline CDR1 is DFQATT and CDR2 is SNEGSKA (reference sequence). The CDR3 extends over 12 amino acids.

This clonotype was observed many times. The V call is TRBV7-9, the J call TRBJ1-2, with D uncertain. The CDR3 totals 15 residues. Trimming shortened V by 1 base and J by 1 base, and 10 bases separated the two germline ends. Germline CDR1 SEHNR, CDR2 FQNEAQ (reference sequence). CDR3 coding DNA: TGTGCCAGCAGCTTAGGTCGTGGCAGTAACTATGGCTACACCTTC. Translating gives CASSLGRGSNYGYTF. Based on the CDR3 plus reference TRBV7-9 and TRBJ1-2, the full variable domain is DTGVSQNPRHKITKRGQNVTFRCDPISEHNRLYWYRQTLGQGPEFLTYFQNEAQLEKSRLLSDRFSAERPKGSFSTLEIQRTEQGDSAMYLCASSLGRGSNYGYTFGSGTRLTVV.

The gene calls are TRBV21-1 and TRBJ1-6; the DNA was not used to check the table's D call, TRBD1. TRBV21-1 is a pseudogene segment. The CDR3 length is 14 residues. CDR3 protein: CASSKTVKHSPLHF. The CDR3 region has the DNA TGTGCCAGCAGCAAGACAGTGAAGCATTCACCCCTCCACTTT.

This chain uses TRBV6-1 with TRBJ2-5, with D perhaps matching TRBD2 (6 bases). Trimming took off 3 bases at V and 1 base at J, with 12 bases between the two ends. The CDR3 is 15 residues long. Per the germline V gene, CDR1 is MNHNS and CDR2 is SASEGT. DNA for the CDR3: TGTGCCAGCAGTGAGGTAGGGGACTTCCAAGAGACCCAGTACTTC. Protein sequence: CASSEVGDFQETQYF.